The following is a T cell receptor beta chain sequence with its context. The CDR3 has 15 residues. Germline lookup yields CDR1 SGHNT and CDR2 YENEEA. V lost 1 base, J lost 2 bases, and 4 bases stayed unmatched. Profiled with immunoSEQ multiplex PCR; TCRdb holds only in-frame clones, not every one. The table lists 250,000 to 350,000 clones, about nine tenths of them singletons. The sample originates from a study of blood T cell repertoires in COVID-19. This sequence was found in a woman in her 30s with COVID-19, enrolled during active disease. Sequencing was carried out using peripheral blood. The chain combines TRBV11-3 with TRBJ2-7, with 8 positions matching TRBD2. CDR3 nucleotide sequence: TGTGCCAGCAGCTTAGCGGGAGGGCCGACCTACGAGCAGTACTTC. Encoded protein: CASSLAGGPTYEQYF. The full variable domain, in which reference TRBV11-3 and TRBJ2-7 provide the parts outside the CDR3, is EAGVVQSPRYKIIEKKQPVAFWCNPISGHNTLYWYLQNLGQGPELLIRYENEEAVDDSQLPKDRFSAERLKGVDSTLKIQPAELGDSAVYLCASSLAGGPTYEQYFGPGTRLTVT.